This T cell receptor beta chain was sequenced during a study of blood T cells in healthy people across ages. Combining a sample-barcoded 5' primer with a J-beta primer mix, a second PCR ran for about 7 to 12 cycles. TCRdb reprocessed the 5' RACE reads via MiXCR and lists one record per CDR3 protein. The table has about 620,000 distinct CDR3 sequences, roughly half seen once. This clonotype was sampled from a woman aged 80 or over in good health. The sample taken for sequencing was blood.

The CDR3 bases are TGCAGCGCCACCCGGACTAGCGCCCAAGAGACCCAGTACTTC. Translating gives CSATRTSAQETQYF. This chain links TRBV29-1 with TRBJ2-5, with TRBD2 identical over 9 bases. The trim removed 7 bases at V and 1 base at J, leaving 7 bases unmatched. Per germline, CDR1 SQVTM and CDR2 ANQGSEA. The CDR3 is 14 residues long.